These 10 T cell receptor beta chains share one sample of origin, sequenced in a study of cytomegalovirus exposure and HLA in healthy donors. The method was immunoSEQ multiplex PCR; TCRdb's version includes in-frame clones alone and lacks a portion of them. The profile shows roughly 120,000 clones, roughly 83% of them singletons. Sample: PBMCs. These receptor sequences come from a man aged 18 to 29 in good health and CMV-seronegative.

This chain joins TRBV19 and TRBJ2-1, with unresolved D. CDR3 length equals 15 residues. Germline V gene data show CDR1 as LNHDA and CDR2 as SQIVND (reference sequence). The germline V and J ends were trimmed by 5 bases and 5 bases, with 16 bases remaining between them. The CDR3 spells CASSPKVLRDNEQFF. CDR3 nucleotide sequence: TGTGCCAGTAGTCCTAAGGTTTTACGGGACAATGAGCAGTTCTTC. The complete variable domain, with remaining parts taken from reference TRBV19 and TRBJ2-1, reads DGGITQSPKYLFRKEGQNVTLSCEQNLNHDAMYWYRQDPGQGLRLIYYSQIVNDFQKGDIAEGYSVSREKKESFPLTVTSAQKNPTAFYLCASSPKVLRDNEQFFGPGTRLTVL.

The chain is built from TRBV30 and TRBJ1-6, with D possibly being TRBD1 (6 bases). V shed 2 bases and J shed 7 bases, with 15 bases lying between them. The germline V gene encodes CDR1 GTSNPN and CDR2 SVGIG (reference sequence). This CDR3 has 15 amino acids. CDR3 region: CAWSTYRTVNSPLHF. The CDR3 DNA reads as TGTGCCTGGAGTACCTACAGGACAGTCAATTCACCCCTCCACTTT.

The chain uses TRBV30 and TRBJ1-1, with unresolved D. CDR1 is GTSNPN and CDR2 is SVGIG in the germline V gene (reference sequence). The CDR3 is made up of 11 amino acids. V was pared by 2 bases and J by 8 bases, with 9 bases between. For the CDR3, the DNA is TGTGCCTGGAGTCCGGTAGTGGAAGCTTTCTTT. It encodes CAWSPVVEAFF.

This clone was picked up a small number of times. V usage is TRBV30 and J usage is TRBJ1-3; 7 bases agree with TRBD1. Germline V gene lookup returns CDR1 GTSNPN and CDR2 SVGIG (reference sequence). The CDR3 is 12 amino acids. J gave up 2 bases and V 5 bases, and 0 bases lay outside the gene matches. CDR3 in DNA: TGTGCCTGGGACAGGGCTGGAAACACCATATATTTT. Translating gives CAWDRAGNTIYF.

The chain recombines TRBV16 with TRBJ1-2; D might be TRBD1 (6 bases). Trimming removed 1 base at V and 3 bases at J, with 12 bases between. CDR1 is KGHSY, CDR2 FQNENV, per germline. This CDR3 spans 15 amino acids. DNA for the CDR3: TGTGCCAGCAGCCAATACCAGGGGCGGGACTATGGCTACACCTTC. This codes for CASSQYQGRDYGYTF.

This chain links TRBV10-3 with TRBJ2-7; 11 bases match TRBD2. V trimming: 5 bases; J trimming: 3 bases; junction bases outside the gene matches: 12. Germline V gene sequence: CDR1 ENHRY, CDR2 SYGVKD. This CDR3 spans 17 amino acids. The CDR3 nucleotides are TGTGCCATCAGTCTGAGACTAGCGGGAAGTGGGGGCTACGAGCAGTACTTC. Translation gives CAISLRLAGSGGYEQYF.

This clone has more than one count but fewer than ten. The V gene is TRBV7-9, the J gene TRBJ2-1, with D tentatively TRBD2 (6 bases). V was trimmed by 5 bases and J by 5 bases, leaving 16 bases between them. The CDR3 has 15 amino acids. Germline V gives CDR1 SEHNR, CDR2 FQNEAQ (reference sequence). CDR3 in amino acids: CASSGGLLKNNEQFF. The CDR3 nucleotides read TGTGCCAGCAGCGGGGGACTCCTCAAGAACAATGAGCAGTTCTTC.

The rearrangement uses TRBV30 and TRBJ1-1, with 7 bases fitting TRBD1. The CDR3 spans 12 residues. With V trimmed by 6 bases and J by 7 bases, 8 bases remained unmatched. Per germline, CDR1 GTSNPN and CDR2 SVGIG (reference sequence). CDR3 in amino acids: CACGTGADEAFF. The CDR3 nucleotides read TGTGCCTGTGGAACAGGGGCTGATGAAGCTTTCTTT.

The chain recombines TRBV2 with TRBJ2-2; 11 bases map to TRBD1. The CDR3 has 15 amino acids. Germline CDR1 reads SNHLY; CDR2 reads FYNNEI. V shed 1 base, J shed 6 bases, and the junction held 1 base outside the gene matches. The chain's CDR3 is CASSEGDRGAGELFF. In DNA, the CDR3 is TGTGCCAGCAGTGAAGGGGACAGGGGGGCCGGGGAGCTGTTTTTT.

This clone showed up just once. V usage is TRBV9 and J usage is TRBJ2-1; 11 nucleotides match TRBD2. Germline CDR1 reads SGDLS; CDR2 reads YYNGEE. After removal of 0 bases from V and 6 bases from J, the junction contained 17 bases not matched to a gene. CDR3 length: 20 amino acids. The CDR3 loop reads CASSVGSRWSSGGQGNEQFF. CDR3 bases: TGTGCCAGCAGCGTAGGCTCCCGGTGGTCTAGCGGGGGGCAGGGCAATGAGCAGTTCTTC.